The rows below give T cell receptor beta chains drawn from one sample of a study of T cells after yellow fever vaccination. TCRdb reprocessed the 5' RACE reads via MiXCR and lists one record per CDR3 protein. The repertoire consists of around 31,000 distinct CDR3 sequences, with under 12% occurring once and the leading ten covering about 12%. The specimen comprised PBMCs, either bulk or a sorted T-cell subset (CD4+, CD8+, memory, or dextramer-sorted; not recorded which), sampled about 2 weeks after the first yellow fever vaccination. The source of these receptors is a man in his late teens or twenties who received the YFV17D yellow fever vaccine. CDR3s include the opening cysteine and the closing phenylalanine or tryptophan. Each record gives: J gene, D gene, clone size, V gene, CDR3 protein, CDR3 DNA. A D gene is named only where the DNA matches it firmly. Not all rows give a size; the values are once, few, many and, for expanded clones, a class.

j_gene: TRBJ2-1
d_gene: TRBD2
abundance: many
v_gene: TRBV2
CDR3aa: CASSAIGLAAYNEQFF
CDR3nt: TGTGCCAGCAGTGCGATAGGACTAGCGGCTTACAATGAGCAGTTCTTC

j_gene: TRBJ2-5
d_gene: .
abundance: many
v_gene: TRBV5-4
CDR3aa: CASSLVGQETQYF
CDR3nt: TGTGCCAGCAGCTTGGTAGGACAAGAGACCCAGTACTTC

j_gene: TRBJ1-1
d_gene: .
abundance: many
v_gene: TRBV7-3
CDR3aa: CASSLFKDTEAFF
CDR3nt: TGTGCCAGCAGCTTGTTTAAGGACACTGAAGCTTTCTTT

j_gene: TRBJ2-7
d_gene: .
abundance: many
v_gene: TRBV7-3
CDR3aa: CASSPGTYYEQYF
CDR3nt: TGTGCCAGCAGCCCAGGGACATACTACGAGCAGTACTTC

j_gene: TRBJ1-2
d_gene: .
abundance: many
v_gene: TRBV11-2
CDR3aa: CASSHGRVEGYTF
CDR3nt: TGTGCCAGCAGCCATGGACGGGTTGAGGGCTACACCTTC

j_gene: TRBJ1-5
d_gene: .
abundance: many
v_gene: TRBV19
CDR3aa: CASSVFSNQPQHF
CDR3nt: TGTGCCAGTAGCGTCTTTAGCAATCAGCCCCAGCATTTT

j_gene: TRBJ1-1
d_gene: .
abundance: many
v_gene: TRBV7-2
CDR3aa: CASSWDGRYTEAFF
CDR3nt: TGTGCCAGCAGCTGGGACGGCCGTTACACTGAAGCTTTCTTT

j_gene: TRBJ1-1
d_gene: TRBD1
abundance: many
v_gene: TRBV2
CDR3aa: CASSLTGGSSEAFF
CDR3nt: TGTGCCAGCAGTCTGACAGGGGGCTCGTCTGAAGCTTTCTTT

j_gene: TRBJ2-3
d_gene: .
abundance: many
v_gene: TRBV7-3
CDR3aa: CASSLMPRVGADTQYF
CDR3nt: TGTGCCAGCAGCTTAATGCCGCGGGTAGGGGCAGATACGCAGTATTTT

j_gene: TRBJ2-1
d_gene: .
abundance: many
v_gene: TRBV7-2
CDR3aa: CASSLNGPGQDEQFF
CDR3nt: TGTGCCAGCAGCTTAAACGGTCCCGGCCAGGATGAGCAGTTCTTC

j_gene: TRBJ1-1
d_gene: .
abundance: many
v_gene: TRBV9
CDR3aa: CASRKIGGVNTEAFF
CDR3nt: TGTGCCAGCAGGAAAATCGGGGGGGTGAACACTGAAGCTTTCTTT

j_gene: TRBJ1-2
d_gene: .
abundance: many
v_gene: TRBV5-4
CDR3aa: CASSLPLAGQRENGYTF
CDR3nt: TGTGCCAGCAGCTTGCCTTTGGCGGGACAAAGGGAAAATGGCTACACCTTC

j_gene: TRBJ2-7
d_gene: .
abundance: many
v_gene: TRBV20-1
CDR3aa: CSARKGGGYEQYF
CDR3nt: TGCAGTGCCCGTAAGGGGGGGGGCTACGAGCAGTACTTC

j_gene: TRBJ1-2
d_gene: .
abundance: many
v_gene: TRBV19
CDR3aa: CASSAEIYGYGYTF
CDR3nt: TGTGCCAGTAGCGCTGAGATATACGGATATGGCTACACCTTC

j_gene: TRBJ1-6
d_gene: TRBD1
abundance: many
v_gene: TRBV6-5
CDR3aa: CASSSPSLTGQRSPLHF
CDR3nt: TGTGCCAGCAGTTCCCCTTCCCTGACAGGGCAGCGGTCACCCCTCCACTTT

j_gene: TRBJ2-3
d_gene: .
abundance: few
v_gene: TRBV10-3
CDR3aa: CATHPDFTDTQYF
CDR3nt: TGTGCCACTCACCCGGACTTCACAGATACGCAGTATTTT

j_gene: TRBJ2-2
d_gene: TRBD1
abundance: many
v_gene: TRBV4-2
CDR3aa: CASSQEAQGYTGELFF
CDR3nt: TGTGCCAGCAGCCAAGAGGCACAGGGGTACACCGGGGAGCTGTTTTTT

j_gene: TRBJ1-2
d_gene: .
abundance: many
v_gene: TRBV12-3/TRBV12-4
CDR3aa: CASSLWPGYTF
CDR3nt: TGTGCCAGCAGTTTATGGCCGGGCTACACCTTC

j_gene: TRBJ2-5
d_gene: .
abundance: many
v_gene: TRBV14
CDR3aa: CASSQGSGMGETQYF
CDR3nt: TGTGCCAGCAGCCAAGGCAGTGGGATGGGAGAGACCCAGTACTTC

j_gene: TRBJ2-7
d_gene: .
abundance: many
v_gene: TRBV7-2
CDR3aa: CASSLGPILGPEQYF
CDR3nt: TGTGCCAGCAGCTTAGGTCCCATTTTGGGCCCCGAGCAGTACTTC

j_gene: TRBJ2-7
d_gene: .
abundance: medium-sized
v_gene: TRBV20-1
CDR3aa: CSARPGLLSSYEQYF
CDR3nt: TGCAGTGCTAGACCCGGACTGTTGAGCTCCTACGAGCAGTACTTC

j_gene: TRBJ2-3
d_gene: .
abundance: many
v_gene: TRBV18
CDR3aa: CASSPRGTASDTQYF
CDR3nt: TGTGCCAGCTCACCACGGGGGACCGCTTCGGATACGCAGTATTTT

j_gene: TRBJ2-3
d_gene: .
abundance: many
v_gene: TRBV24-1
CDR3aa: CATSGGEHTDTQYF
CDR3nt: TGTGCCACCAGTGGAGGGGAGCACACAGATACGCAGTATTTT

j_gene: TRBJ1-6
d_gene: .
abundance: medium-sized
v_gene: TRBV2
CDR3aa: CASRPGSIDSPLHF
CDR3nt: TGTGCCAGCAGACCGGGATCTATTGATTCACCCCTCCACTTT

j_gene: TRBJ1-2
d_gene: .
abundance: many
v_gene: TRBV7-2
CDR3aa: CASSQDLYGYTF
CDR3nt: TGTGCCAGCAGCCAGGACCTATATGGCTACACCTTC

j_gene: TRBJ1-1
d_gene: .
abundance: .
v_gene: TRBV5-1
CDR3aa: CASSRMCVTEAFF
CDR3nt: TGCGCCAGCAGTCGCATGTGTGTTACTGAAGCTTTCTTT

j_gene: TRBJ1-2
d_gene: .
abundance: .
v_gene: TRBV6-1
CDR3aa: CASSPWADYGYTF
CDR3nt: TGTGCCAGCAGTCCGTGGGCGGACTATGGCTACACCTTC

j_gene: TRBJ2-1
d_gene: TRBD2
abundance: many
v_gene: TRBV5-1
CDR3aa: CASSPSSGGTSYNEQFF
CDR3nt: TGCGCCAGCAGTCCCTCTAGCGGCGGTACGTCCTACAATGAGCAGTTCTTC

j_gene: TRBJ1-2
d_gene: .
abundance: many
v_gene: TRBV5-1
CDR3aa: CASSVGRDITTGYGYTF
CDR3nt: TGCGCCAGCAGCGTGGGGCGGGACATAACGACTGGCTATGGCTACACCTTC

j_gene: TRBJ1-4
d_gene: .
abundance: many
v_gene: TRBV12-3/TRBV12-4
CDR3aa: CASSLSGADEKLFF
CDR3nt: TGTGCCAGCAGTTTGTCAGGGGCAGATGAAAAACTGTTTTTT

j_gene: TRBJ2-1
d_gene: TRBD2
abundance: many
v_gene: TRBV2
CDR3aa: CASTGGGAGNEQFF
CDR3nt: TGTGCCAGCACAGGCGGGGGGGCCGGCAATGAGCAGTTCTTC

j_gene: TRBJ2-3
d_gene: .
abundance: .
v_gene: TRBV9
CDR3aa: CASSENYRSTDTQYF
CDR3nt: TGTGCCAGCAGCGAGAACTACAGGAGCACTGATACGCAGTATTTT

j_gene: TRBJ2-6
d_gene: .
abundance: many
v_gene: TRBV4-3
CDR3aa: CASSQSDRGTSGANVLTF
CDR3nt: TGCGCCAGCAGCCAATCGGATAGAGGGACATCTGGGGCCAACGTCCTGACTTTC

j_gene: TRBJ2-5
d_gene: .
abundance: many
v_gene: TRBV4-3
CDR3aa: CASSQEARVREETQYF
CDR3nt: TGCGCCAGCAGCCAAGAAGCGAGGGTCAGGGAAGAGACCCAGTACTTC

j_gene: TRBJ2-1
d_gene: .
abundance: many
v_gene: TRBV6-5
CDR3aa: CASSYGGRGEFF
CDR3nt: TGTGCCAGCAGTTACGGCGGACGGGGAGAGTTCTTC